The rows below give T cell receptor beta chains drawn from one sample of a study of blood T cell repertoires in COVID-19. Sequencing was performed with immunoSEQ multiplex PCR; in TCRdb, only in-frame clones are kept and a portion is missing. Of 200,000 to 250,000 clones in the sample, around 88% were seen once. The specimen sequenced was peripheral blood. The receptor source for this set is an older man with acute or convalescent COVID-19. The CDR3 runs from the conserved cysteine through the conserved F or W. The D gene is left open where the match is weak. Size is omitted from some rows. Given values are once, few, many or a class for expanded clones.

j_call clone_size v_call cdr3_length d_call cdr3_nt cdr3_aa
TRBJ1-6 NA TRBV11-2 15 NA TGTGCCAGCAGCTTAGCATATCGGAGGTCATCACCCCTCCACTTT CASSLAYRRSSPLHF
TRBJ2-1 NA TRBV19 14 NA TGTGCCAGTAGTAAGGAGGCCCCCACCAATGAGCAGTTCTTC CASSKEAPTNEQFF
TRBJ2-1 NA TRBV5-1 16 TRBD2 TGCGCCAGCAGCTTGAGGACTAGCGGGGTTCACAATGAGCAGTTCTTC CASSLRTSGVHNEQFF
TRBJ1-4 NA TRBV18 14 NA TGTGCCAGCTCACCACCGGGGGCGTCCGAAAAACTGTTTTTT CASSPPGASEKLFF
TRBJ1-4 NA TRBV18 15 NA TGTGCCAGCTCACCAGAGGTGTCTATCAATGAAAAACTGTTTTTT CASSPEVSINEKLFF
TRBJ2-1 NA TRBV3-1/TRBV3-2 19 TRBD2 TGTGCCAGCAGCCAAGGGGGTATACGACTAGCGGGATCTGGGAATGAGCAGTTCTTC CASSQGGIRLAGSGNEQFF
TRBJ2-7 NA TRBV19 14 NA TGTGCCAGTAGTGGGGACACTACTAGACACGAGCAGTACTTC CASSGDTTRHEQYF
TRBJ2-1 NA TRBV9 18 TRBD2 TGTGCCAGCAGCCCCGGACTAGCGGGAGGAGGTGGTTACAATGAGCAGTTCTTC CASSPGLAGGGGYNEQFF
TRBJ2-1 few TRBV28 17 TRBD2 TGTGCCAGCACTTCTAGCGGGACCTCCTCTTCCTACAATGAGCAGTTCTTC CASTSSGTSSSYNEQFF
TRBJ1-3 NA TRBV6-5 15 TRBD1 TGTGCCAGCAGCCCACTTACAGGGGGCCGAAACACCATATATTTT CASSPLTGGRNTIYF
TRBJ2-3 NA TRBV7-2 14 NA TGTGCCAGCAGCTTGCAGGCAGGGACAGATACGCAGTATTTT CASSLQAGTDTQYF
TRBJ2-3 NA TRBV3-1/TRBV3-2 14 NA TGTGCCAGCAGCCACTTTCTGTCCACAGATACGCAGTATTTT CASSHFLSTDTQYF
TRBJ1-6 NA TRBV6-5 14 TRBD1 TGTGCCAGCATATGGGACAGAGCTAATTCACCCCTCCACTTT CASIWDRANSPLHF
TRBJ2-5 once TRBV7-9 14 NA TGTGCCAGCAGCTCCCAGGTGTACCAAGAGACCCAGTACTTC CASSSQVYQETQYF
TRBJ2-2 once TRBV7-8 15 NA TGTGCCAGCAGCCTCTCAGGGGGGTACACCGGGGAGCTGTTTTTT CASSLSGGYTGELFF
TRBJ1-4 NA TRBV6-1 15 NA TGTGCCAGCAGTGAAAGGAGGGCAACTAATGAAAAACTGTTTTTT CASSERRATNEKLFF
TRBJ2-7 NA TRBV2 12 NA TGTGCCAGCAGTACACAGGGCAACGAGCAGTACTTC CASSTQGNEQYF
TRBJ1-4 NA TRBV28 15 TRBD1 TGTGCCAGCAGTTTAGGGGGACAGGGGAATGAAAAACTGTTTTTT CASSLGGQGNEKLFF
TRBJ1-6 NA TRBV3-1/TRBV3-2 14 NA TGTGCCAGCAGCCAACAGGGAAGCAATTCACCCCTCCACTTT CASSQQGSNSPLHF
TRBJ1-4 NA TRBV18 13 TRBD1 TGTGCCAGCTCAGGCAGGGGGCTTGAAAAACTGTTTTTT CASSGRGLEKLFF
TRBJ1-1 NA TRBV19 12 TRBD1 TGTGCCAGTAGCAGGGGGTCCGCGGGCGCTTTCTTT CASSRGSAGAFF
TRBJ2-7 NA TRBV18 14 TRBD1 TGTGCCAGCTGCTGGGGACAGGGTCCCTACGAGCAGTACTTC CASCWGQGPYEQYF
TRBJ1-1 NA TRBV6-2/TRBV6-3 15 NA TGTGCCAGCAGTTACTCGGAGGGGAAATGGACCCTGGCTTTCTTT CASSYSEGKWTLAFF
TRBJ2-6 NA TRBV3-1/TRBV3-2 13 NA TGTGCCAGCAGCCCTTCTGGGGCCAACGTCCTGACTTTC CASSPSGANVLTF
TRBJ2-2 NA TRBV6-5 15 NA TGTGCCAGCAGGACGGGAGCAGTCAACACCGGGGAGCTGTTTTTT CASRTGAVNTGELFF
TRBJ2-7 once TRBV10-3 16 TRBD2 TGTGCCATCAGTGAAGGCGGGGGGGGCCTTCCCTACGAGCAGTACTTC CAISEGGGGLPYEQYF
TRBJ1-6 NA TRBV27 15 NA TGTGCCAGCAGTTCCACAGGCACCTATAATTCACCCCTCCACTTT CASSSTGTYNSPLHF
TRBJ2-5 once TRBV19 15 TRBD2 TGTGCCAGTAGTATGACCCCGGGAGGCCAAGAGACCCAGTACTTC CASSMTPGGQETQYF
TRBJ2-3 NA TRBV7-2 14 TRBD2 TGTGCCAGCAGCTTATCGGGAGGGGCAGATACGCAGTATTTT CASSLSGGADTQYF
TRBJ1-3 NA TRBV27 14 NA TGTGCCAGCAGTTTAGGAGTCAATGGAAACACCATATATTTT CASSLGVNGNTIYF
TRBJ1-4 NA TRBV28 15 NA TGTGCCAGCAGTCGACAGGATGCAACTAATGAAAAACTGTTTTTT CASSRQDATNEKLFF
TRBJ2-1 NA TRBV7-9 14 TRBD2 TGTGCCAGCAGCGCCGGGACTAGCAGCAATGAGCAGTTCTTC CASSAGTSSNEQFF
TRBJ1-4 NA TRBV2 14 NA TGTGCCAGCAGGGGGCCCCGCGACGGTGAAAAACTGTTTTTT CASRGPRDGEKLFF
TRBJ1-2 once TRBV20-1 11 NA TGCAGTGCAGGGCGGGGAATTGGCTACACCTTC CSAGRGIGYTF
TRBJ1-6 NA TRBV14 15 NA TGTGCCAGCAGCCAAGCGCAGGGAAGTAATTCACCCCTCCACTTT CASSQAQGSNSPLHF
TRBJ1-2 NA TRBV19 13 TRBD1 TGTGCCAGCGCGCGGGACAGTTACTATGGCTACACCTTC CASARDSYYGYTF
TRBJ1-3 NA TRBV13 14 NA TGTGCCAGCAGCTTAGCGGGGTCTGGAAACACCATATATTTT CASSLAGSGNTIYF
TRBJ1-2 NA TRBV3-1/TRBV3-2 16 NA TGTGCCAGCAGCCAAGGTGTAGGAGGGGTCGGCTATGGCTACACCTTC CASSQGVGGVGYGYTF